The following is a T cell receptor beta chain sequence with its context. The antigen remains unidentified. This CDR3 is built from 14 residues. Germline lookup yields CDR1 SGHDN and CDR2 FVKESK. Researchers prepared the TRB cDNA libraries using 5' RACE with UMI labels. TCRdb reprocessed the 5' RACE reads; each CDR3 protein has one entry and no DNA is given. The table counts over 45,000 distinct CDR3 sequences; about 15% lies in the top ten. The sample comes from a study of CXCR3-negative and CXCR3-positive naive CD8 T cells. Study findings and constraints: Cryopreserved cells partially lost CXCR3 expression, and fresh PBMCs were used in most assays. For memory CD8+ cells diversity was much lower, but both naive subsets had comparably high diversity. From TRB CDR3 properties, TCR strength was inferred; surface CD5 did not differ between naive subsets.

The V and J genes are TRBV14 and TRBJ1-4. The receptor comes from a human donor in good health. Some clones in this sample may be carry-over from other donors' samples. The sequenced sample consisted of memory CD8+ T cells from blood. CDR3 residues: CASSQGQTNEKLFF.